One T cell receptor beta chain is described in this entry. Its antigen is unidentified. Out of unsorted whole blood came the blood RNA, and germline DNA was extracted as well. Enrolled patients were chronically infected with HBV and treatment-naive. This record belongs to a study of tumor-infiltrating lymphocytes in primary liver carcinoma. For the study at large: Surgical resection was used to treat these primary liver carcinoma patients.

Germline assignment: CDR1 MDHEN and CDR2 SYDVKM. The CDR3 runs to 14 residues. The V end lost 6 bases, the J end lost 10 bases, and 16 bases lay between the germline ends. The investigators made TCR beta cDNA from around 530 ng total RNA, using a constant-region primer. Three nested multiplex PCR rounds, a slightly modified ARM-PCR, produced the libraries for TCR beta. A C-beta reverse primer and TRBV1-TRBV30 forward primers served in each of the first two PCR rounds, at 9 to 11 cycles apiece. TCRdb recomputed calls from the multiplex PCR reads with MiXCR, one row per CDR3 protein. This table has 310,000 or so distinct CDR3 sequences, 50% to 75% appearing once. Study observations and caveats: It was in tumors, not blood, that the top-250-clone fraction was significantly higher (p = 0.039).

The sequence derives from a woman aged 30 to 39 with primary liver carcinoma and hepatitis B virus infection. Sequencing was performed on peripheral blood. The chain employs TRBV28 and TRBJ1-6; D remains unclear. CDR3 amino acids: CASRISGRVSPLHF. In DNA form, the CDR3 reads TGTGCCAGCAGAATCTCCGGTCGGGTCTCACCCCTCCACTTT.